The T cell receptor (beta chain) under discussion was sequenced for a study of T-cell reconstitution after alpha-beta-depleted transplantation in children. Study-wide results and caveats: Reportedly, roughly two months post-transplant, alpha-beta T cells arose from several hundred expanded graft clones.

The CDR3 contains 17 residues. Trimming at V came to 3 bases and at J to 7 bases, leaving 12 bases not matched to a gene. Looked up from germline, CDR1 is DFQATT and CDR2 is SNEGSKA (reference sequence). Molecular barcoding with unique molecular identifiers was used for the TCRbeta library. TCRdb re-called the PCR reads with MiXCR, one entry per CDR3 protein. This table holds approximately 350,000 distinct CDR3 sequences, 15% to 20% found once. This clonotype was counted only a few times. Its cognate antigen is unknown. The sequence was collected from a male patient between 2 and 9 years old who had a stem cell transplant for acute lymphoblastic leukemia, so the T cells may come from the graft donor. This chain uses TRBV20-1 with TRBJ2-1; TRBD2 aligns across 13 bases. Sample: PBMCs, mostly from graft donor cells, taken 360 days after TCRalphabeta/CD19-depleted stem cell transplant. CDR3 sequence reads: CSARPLRLAGGYNEQFF. The DNA for the CDR3 is TGCAGTGCTAGGCCCCTAAGACTAGCGGGAGGATATAATGAGCAGTTCTTC.